A single sample is the source of the 20 T cell receptor beta chains below, sequenced in a study of chemoradiotherapy in HPV16-positive cancers. Here immunoSEQ multiplex PCR was the method, and the copy in TCRdb shows in-frame clones only, minus some. This sample has about 5,900 clones, with approximately 70% found just once. Sample collection occurred from a patient who underwent chemoradiotherapy. The receptors stem from a human donor with HPV-associated anogenital cancer.

The chain couples TRBV2 to TRBJ2-2; no clear D gene. Germline-derived CDR1 and CDR2 are SNHLY and FYNNEI. V shed 3 bases and J shed 7 bases, with 6 bases lying between them. The CDR3 has 12 residues. The CDR3 loop is CASSERDGELFF. The CDR3 nucleotides are TGTGCCAGCAGTGAGCGCGACGGGGAGCTGTTTTTT.

This clone was detected a few times. The chain uses TRBV11-2 and TRBJ2-1; D is possibly TRBD1 (6 bases). The length of the CDR3 is 15 residues. Germline-derived CDR1 and CDR2 are SGHAT and FQNNGV. V was pared by 3 bases and J by 3 bases, with 12 bases between. CDR3 sequence reads: CASSFERGIYNEQFF. CDR3 in DNA: TGTGCCAGCAGCTTCGAAAGGGGGATCTACAATGAGCAGTTCTTC.

The chain recombines TRBV30 with TRBJ2-7; D may be TRBD1 or TRBD2 (5 bases each). Between the trimmed V and J ends, which lost 5 bases and 1 base, there was a span of 9 bases. From germline, CDR1 is GTSNPN and CDR2 SVGIG (reference sequence). CDR3 length: 12 residues. CDR3 bases: TGTGCCTGGCTGGGGGATTCCTACGAGCAGTACTTC. Translated: CAWLGDSYEQYF. Using reference TRBV30 and TRBJ2-7 for the parts outside the CDR3, the full variable domain is SQTIHQWPATLVQPVGSPLSLECTVEGTSNPNLYWYRQAAGRGLQLLFYSVGIGQISSEVPQNLSASRPQDRQFILSSKKLLLSDSGFYLCAWLGDSYEQYFGPGTRLTVT.

Only a few counts were recorded for this clone. The chain employs TRBV19 and TRBJ1-1; a weak D match, TRBD1 (5 bases). In germline, CDR1 is LNHDA, CDR2 SQIVND (reference sequence). The CDR3 length is 16 residues. V lost 8 bases and J 3 bases, leaving 22 bases between the germline ends. CDR3 DNA sequence: TGTGCCAGTGTGGACCTGGTTAAAGGGGTCGACACTGAAGCTTTCTTT. Residues: CASVDLVKGVDTEAFF.

This clone was recorded a few times. This sequence joins TRBV18 and TRBJ1-5; D ambiguous. Germline-derived CDR1 and CDR2 are KGHSH and LQKENI. V gave up 3 bases and J gave up 0 bases, with 6 bases separating them. The length of the CDR3 is 14 residues. The CDR3 DNA reads TGTGCCAGCTCACCCGACGTTAGCAATCAGCCCCAGCATTTT. Its translation: CASSPDVSNQPQHF.

A few counts support this clone. The chain has TRBV29-1 and TRBJ2-7; 9 bases match TRBD1. Trimming at V came to 3 bases and at J to 2 bases, leaving 5 bases not matched to a gene. Germline V lookup: CDR1 SQVTM, CDR2 ANQGSEA. CDR3 length: 14 amino acids. CDR3 sequence (DNA): TGCAGCGTTGATGGGACAGGGTCCCCCTACGAGCAGTACTTC. This gives the protein CSVDGTGSPYEQYF.

The rearrangement joins TRBV5-6 to TRBJ2-5, with a tentative D call TRBD1 (7 bases). CDR1 is SGHDT, CDR2 YYEEEE, per germline. The length of the CDR3 is 15 residues. Trimming stripped 5 bases from V and 5 bases from J, with 19 bases between. The CDR3 nucleotides are TGTGCCAGCAGACTATACAGGGGAGGACGGGAGACCCAGTACTTC. Its protein product is CASRLYRGGRETQYF.

The genes are TRBV2 and TRBJ2-7; TRBD2 matches 14 bases. This CDR3 region has 17 residues. Germline-derived CDR1 and CDR2 are SNHLY and FYNNEI. Trimming cost V 6 bases and J 7 bases; bases outside gene matches: 14. The CDR3 region is CASRRLRTSGGPEEQYF. CDR3 coding DNA: TGTGCCAGCAGGCGCCTCAGGACTAGCGGGGGGCCAGAGGAGCAGTACTTC.

The count of this clone is one. The chain carries TRBV10-3 and TRBJ2-3; 14 nucleotides match TRBD2. V shed 6 bases and J 1 base; nucleotides not matched to a gene: 6. There are 17 residues in the CDR3. Per germline, CDR1 ENHRY and CDR2 SYGVKD. CDR3 nucleotide sequence: TGTGCCATCAGCGAGACTAGCGGGGGGGCCCGCACAGATACGCAGTATTTT. Its translation: CAISETSGGARTDTQYF.

This clone was observed a single time. This chain uses TRBV27 with TRBJ2-3; TRBD2 might be the D (7 bases). The V end was cut by 2 bases, the J end by 3 bases, with 18 bases between. Germline lookup yields CDR1 MNHEY and CDR2 SMNVEV (reference sequence). The CDR3 spans 17 residues. The CDR3 DNA follows: TGTGCCAGCAGTTTAAGTGGGGGGGCTAGGTGGACAGATACGCAGTATTTT. Encoded protein: CASSLSGGARWTDTQYF.

The chain links TRBV19 to TRBJ2-1, with 9 bases identical to TRBD2. J gave up 3 bases and V 3 bases, and 15 bases lay outside the gene matches. The CDR3 has 19 amino acids. Germline loops: CDR1 LNHDA, CDR2 SQIVND (reference sequence). CDR3 coding DNA: TGTGCCAGTAGTATCCCAGACACCTCCTTAGCGGGGGACTACAATGAGCAGTTCTTC. Translation gives CASSIPDTSLAGDYNEQFF.

This clone was seen more than once but under ten times. The rearrangement uses TRBV19 and TRBJ2-4; weak D call: TRBD1 (6 bases). V was pared by 7 bases and J by 0 bases, with 19 bases between. This CDR3 comprises 17 residues. The germline V gene encodes CDR1 LNHDA and CDR2 SQIVND (reference sequence). CDR3 in DNA: TGTGCCAGTACTCAGAGCAGGGGCGGCCTAGCCAAAAACATTCAGTACTTC. Protein product: CASTQSRGGLAKNIQYF.

This clone turned up a few times. This chain uses TRBV2 with TRBJ2-3; weak D call: TRBD2 (6 bases). Germline loops: CDR1 SNHLY, CDR2 FYNNEI. The CDR3 runs 14 residues. Trimming cost V 6 bases and J 6 bases, with 16 bases left between them. CDR3 amino acids: CASRLASNADTQYF. DNA for the CDR3: TGTGCCAGCAGACTAGCTAGCAACGCGGATACGCAGTATTTT.

This chain links TRBV28 with TRBJ1-4, with D possibly being TRBD1 (5 bases). The CDR3 runs 13 residues. CDR1 is MDHEN and CDR2 is SYDVKM in the germline V gene. The V end was cut by 6 bases, the J end by 7 bases, with 12 bases between. The CDR3 DNA follows: TGTGCCAGCAGGCCAGGGTTTACTGAAAAACTGTTTTTT. Translated: CASRPGFTEKLFF.

This clone was seen a few times. The sample holds other DNA sequences that translate to the same CDR3. The V and J genes are TRBV4-2 and TRBJ2-1; D ambiguous. Trimming stripped 0 bases from V and 0 bases from J, with 9 bases between. The CDR3 totals 16 residues. Per germline, CDR1 LGHNA and CDR2 YNFKEQ. CDR3 residues: CASSQEGRSSYNEQFF. CDR3 DNA: TGTGCCAGCAGCCAAGAAGGCAGGAGCTCCTACAATGAGCAGTTCTTC.

The J gene is TRBJ2-7, the V gene TRBV13; possibly TRBD2 for D (6 bases). CDR3 length: 13 residues. Germline V lookup: CDR1 PRHDT, CDR2 FYEKMQ (reference sequence). V lost 5 bases to trimming and J lost 4 bases, with 12 bases between them. CDR3 nucleotides: TGTGCCAGCAGCCCTGGGACTTTTTACGAGCAGTACTTC. Its protein is CASSPGTFYEQYF.

V and J are TRBV9 and TRBJ2-5, with TRBD1 matching 11 bases. This CDR3 spans 15 amino acids. In germline, CDR1 is SGDLS, CDR2 YYNGEE. V shed 2 bases, J shed 7 bases, and the junction held 7 bases outside the gene matches. CDR3 sequence (DNA): TGTGCCAGCAGCGTTGGACAGGGGGCTCGAGGGACCCAGTACTTC. Its translation is CASSVGQGARGTQYF. The whole variable domain, filled in from reference TRBV9 and TRBJ2-5, reads DSGVTQTPKHLITATGQRVTLRCSPRSGDLSVYWYQQSLDQGLQFLIQYYNGEERAKGNILERFSAQQFPDLHSELNLSSLELGDSALYFCASSVGQGARGTQYFGPGTRLLVL.

The genes are TRBV9 and TRBJ2-5; maybe TRBD1 (7 bases). V was cut by 2 bases and J by 1 base, with 15 bases left in between. The germline CDR1 and CDR2 sequences are SGDLS and YYNGEE. The CDR3 contains 16 residues. This CDR3 reads CASSVGEQGGQETQYF. For the CDR3, the DNA is TGTGCCAGCAGCGTCGGGGAGCAGGGGGGCCAAGAGACCCAGTACTTC.

J is TRBJ2-2 and V is TRBV9; 13 positions agree with TRBD2. Looked up from germline, CDR1 is SGDLS and CDR2 is YYNGEE. The CDR3 runs 19 residues. With 4 bases clipped from V and 4 bases from J, the junction kept 13 bases outside the gene matches. The CDR3, as DNA: TGTGCCAGCAGCCCCGGCCCACTAGCGGGGGGGCCGGGCACCGGGGAGCTGTTTTTT. This encodes CASSPGPLAGGPGTGELFF.

This sequence joins TRBV7-2 and TRBJ2-1; TRBD1 matches 9 bases. The CDR3 extends over 15 amino acids. With 1 base clipped from V and 7 bases from J, the junction kept 5 bases outside the gene matches. Germline V gene sequence: CDR1 SGHTA, CDR2 FQGNSA. The CDR3 bases are TGTGCCAGCAGCTTAGGGACAGGGGTCCTAAATGAGCAGTTCTTC. It is translated as CASSLGTGVLNEQFF.